A selection of T cell receptor beta chains follows, all from one sample in a study of cytomegalovirus exposure and HLA in healthy donors. Data came from immunoSEQ multiplex PCR; TCRdb stores just in-frame clones and leaves some out. This table has under 150,000 clones, around 81% appearing once. The sequencing input was PBMCs. Receptors originate from a woman in her forties or fifties in good health and CMV-seronegative. Both conserved end residues are part of each CDR3. The order of the fields is J gene, clone size, V gene, D gene, CDR3 DNA, CDR3 protein. D genes are given only for firm matches. A row's size may be missing; if present it is once, few, many or a size class.

TRBJ1-3 | NA | TRBV19 | TRBD1 | TGTGCCAGTAGCGCCAGGGACAGGGGTTTT | CASSARDRGF
TRBJ2-2 | NA | TRBV7-2 | TRBD2 | TGTGCCAGCAGCTTATCAACGGGACTAGCGGGAGGGTCGGCCGGGGAGCTGTTTTTT | CASSLSTGLAGGSAGELFF
TRBJ2-2 | NA | TRBV28 | NA | TGTGCCAGCCTCTACCAGAACTACGGGGAGCTGTTTTTT | CASLYQNYGELFF
TRBJ1-2 | NA | TRBV14 | NA | TGTGCCAGCGCGGCGAATTCTAACTATGGCTACACCTTC | CASAANSNYGYTF
TRBJ1-5 | NA | TRBV5-6 | NA | TGTGCCAGCAGCTTGGGTGGACATACTACTCAGCCCCAGCATTTT | CASSLGGHTTQPQHF
TRBJ1-1 | NA | TRBV27 | TRBD1 | TGTGCCAGCAGCACAACAGGACAGGGGCTTTTCATGAACACTGAAGCTTTCTTT | CASSTTGQGLFMNTEAFF
TRBJ2-2 | NA | TRBV19 | NA | TGTGCCAGTAGTACAACAGGTGCGAACACCGGGGAGCTGTTTTTT | CASSTTGANTGELFF
TRBJ2-7 | NA | TRBV5-4 | TRBD2 | TGTGCCAGCAGCCATAAGCGGGAACTCCACGAGCAGTACTTC | CASSHKRELHEQYF
TRBJ2-1 | NA | TRBV11-2 | NA | TGTGCCAGCAGGTGGGCAGGCCGCCCGTTCAATGAGCAGTTCTTC | CASRWAGRPFNEQFF
TRBJ2-7 | NA | TRBV18 | NA | TGTGCCAGCTCACCTCTACAGGGTGGGGACGAGCAGTACTTC | CASSPLQGGDEQYF
TRBJ1-4 | NA | TRBV25-1 | NA | TGTGCCAGCAGGCACAGGGCCGGAGAAAAACTGTTTTTT | CASRHRAGEKLFF
TRBJ1-2 | NA | TRBV6-1 | TRBD1 | TGTGCCAGCACCCCAGGACAGGGTGACTATGGCTACACCTTC | CASTPGQGDYGYTF
TRBJ2-7 | NA | TRBV6-6 | NA | TGTGCCAGCAGGAGACAGTACGAGCAGTACTTC | CASRRQYEQYF
TRBJ2-1 | NA | TRBV29-1 | TRBD2 | TGCAGCGTTGATCCTCCCTCTAGCGGGACTTACAATGAGCAGTTCTTC | CSVDPPSSGTYNEQFF
TRBJ1-1 | NA | TRBV30 | NA | TGTGCCTGGAGTCGGCCTCCCCCAACAGGCGGCCGGACTGAAGCTTTCTTT | CAWSRPPPTGGRTEAFF
TRBJ2-3 | NA | TRBV7-3 | TRBD2 | TGTGCCAGCAGCTTTGGGCAGGGACTAGCGGGCACAGATACGCAGTATTTT | CASSFGQGLAGTDTQYF
TRBJ2-2 | NA | TRBV5-6 | TRBD1 | TGTGCCAGCAGCGCGGACAGGGTGGGCAACACCGGGGAGCTGTTTTTT | CASSADRVGNTGELFF
TRBJ1-4 | NA | TRBV10-2 | NA | TGCGCCAGCAGTGAGACCAGGGGTGCGGATGAAAAACTGTTTTTT | CASSETRGADEKLFF
TRBJ1-3 | NA | TRBV27 | NA | TGTGCCAGCAGCTCCGCAGGTTCCTCTGGAAACACCATATATTTT | CASSSAGSSGNTIYF
TRBJ2-1 | NA | TRBV6-1 | TRBD2 | TGTGCCAGCAGTGAAGAGACTAGCGGGAGATTTAATAAGCAGTTCTTC | CASSEETSGRFNKQFF
TRBJ2-2 | NA | TRBV30 | TRBD2 | TGTGCCTGGAGGGGACTAAGCTTAGATCGCGCGAACACCGGGGAGCTGTTTTTT | CAWRGLSLDRANTGELFF
TRBJ2-1 | NA | TRBV30 | TRBD2 | TGTGCCTGGAGCGGGGGGAGGGCTGATGGGCAGTTCTTC | CAWSGGRADGQFF
TRBJ1-2 | NA | TRBV7-8 | TRBD1 | TGTGCCAGCAGCTTAGTAGTGGGGGTGGGGACAGGGGGCGCGAGCTATGGCTACACCTTC | CASSLVVGVGTGGASYGYTF
TRBJ1-1 | NA | TRBV4-3 | NA | TGCGCCAGCAGCCCCGTGCAGGGACAACGGAACACTGAAGCTTTCTTT | CASSPVQGQRNTEAFF
TRBJ2-1 | once | TRBV2 | TRBD2 | TGTGCCAGCAGCTCCCGGCCCCCCGCTAGCGGCTCCTACAATGAGCAGTTCTTC | CASSSRPPASGSYNEQFF
TRBJ1-2 | NA | TRBV9 | TRBD1 | TGTGCCAGCAGCGTCGGGGACAGCCCCTATGGCTACACCTTC | CASSVGDSPYGYTF
TRBJ1-4 | NA | TRBV6-1 | NA | TGTGCCAGCAGTGAAGTAGAAAAACTGTTTTTT | CASSEVEKLFF
TRBJ2-2 | NA | TRBV7-9 | TRBD1 | TGTGCCAGCAGCAGACAGGGACCAACACGCCCCGGGGAGCTGTTTTTT | CASSRQGPTRPGELFF
TRBJ1-5 | NA | TRBV6-1 | TRBD1 | TGTGCCAGCAGTGGGACCCAGATGGATAACCGGGACAGGGGGAGGCAGCCCCAGCATTTT | CASSGTQMDNRDRGRQPQHF